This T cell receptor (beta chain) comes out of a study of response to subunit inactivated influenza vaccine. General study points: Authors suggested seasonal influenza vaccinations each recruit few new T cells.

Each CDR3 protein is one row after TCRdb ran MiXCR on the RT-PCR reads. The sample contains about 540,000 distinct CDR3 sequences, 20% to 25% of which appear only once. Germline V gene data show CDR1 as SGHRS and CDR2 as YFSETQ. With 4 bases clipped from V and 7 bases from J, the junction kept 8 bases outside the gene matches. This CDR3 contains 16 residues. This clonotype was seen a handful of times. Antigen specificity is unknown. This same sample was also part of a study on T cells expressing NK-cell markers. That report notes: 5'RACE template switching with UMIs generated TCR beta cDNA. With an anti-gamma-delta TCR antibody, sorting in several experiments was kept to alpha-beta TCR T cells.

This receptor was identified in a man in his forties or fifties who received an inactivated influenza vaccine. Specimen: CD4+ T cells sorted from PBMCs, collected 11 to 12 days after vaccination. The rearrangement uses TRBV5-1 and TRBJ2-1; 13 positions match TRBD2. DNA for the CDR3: TGCGCCAGCAGCGCGCGTACTAGCGGGGGGGCGAATGAGCAGTTCTTC. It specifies CASSARTSGGANEQFF.